One sample yielded the 14 T cell receptor beta chains listed below, sequenced in a study of technical replicates of blood from a handful of donors (dated by TCRdb to about 2017). Library construction relied on the immunoSEQ multiplex PCR assay. The clones in this table, taken by TCRdb from immuneACCESS, are in-frame only. Not every clone is retained; where verified, under half of the shortfall comes from an unresolved V gene, and the cause of the rest is unknown. The sample records around 83,000 clones, approximately 94% of which are singletons. Approximately 0.39% of the sample is taken by the ten largest. Sequenced sample: T cells isolated from PBMCs. The receptors were sampled from a human donor in good health.

The gene calls are TRBV19 and TRBJ2-7; D may be TRBD1 (5 bases). This CDR3 contains 13 residues. The germline V gene has CDR1 LNHDA and CDR2 SQIVND (reference sequence). V lost 0 bases and J lost 6, with 9 bases in between. The CDR3 DNA is TGTGCCAGTAGTATAGAAAGCAGGGCCGAGCAGTACTTC. As protein: CASSIESRAEQYF. Looking up the rest from reference TRBV19 and TRBJ2-7 gives the full variable domain: DGGITQSPKYLFRKEGQNVTLSCEQNLNHDAMYWYRQDPGQGLRLIYYSQIVNDFQKGDIAEGYSVSREKKESFPLTVTSAQKNPTAFYLCASSIESRAEQYFGPGTRLTVT.

This clone was seen once. The gene calls are TRBV29-1 and TRBJ2-7; possibly TRBD1 for D (5 bases). The CDR3 has 14 residues. Germline CDR1 reads SQVTM; CDR2 reads ANQGSEA. V lost 4 bases and J 2 bases, leaving 15 bases between the germline ends. The CDR3 spells CSVGRQGIAYEQYF. The CDR3 DNA reads as TGCAGCGTTGGGCGGCAGGGTATAGCCTACGAGCAGTACTTC.

This chain links TRBV9 with TRBJ2-5, with a tentative D call TRBD2 (6 bases). V lost 3 bases and J 4 bases, leaving 16 bases between the germline ends. Germline V gene data show CDR1 as SGDLS and CDR2 as YYNGEE. The CDR3 has 15 amino acids. The CDR3 DNA reads as TGTGCCAGCAGCGGGGAGGACTGGGGTCGAGAGACCCAGTACTTC. Its protein product is CASSGEDWGRETQYF.

This rearrangement joins TRBV4-1 to TRBJ1-4; TRBD1 matches at 11 bases. The CDR3 length is 17 residues. Germline V gives CDR1 MGHRA, CDR2 YSYEKL. J lost 6 bases, V lost 2 bases, and 8 bases had no gene match. In nucleotides, the CDR3 is TGCGCCAGCAGCCAAAATGTCGGACAGGGGGCCTATGAAAAACTGTTTTTT. Amino acid sequence: CASSQNVGQGAYEKLFF.

The CDR3 sequence: CACTLAGGADTQYF. The DNA of the CDR3 is TGTGCCTGCACACTAGCGGGAGGGGCGGATACGCAGTATTTT. The chain has TRBV30 and TRBJ2-3; 13 nucleotides match TRBD2. The CDR3 consists of 14 residues. Germline CDR1 GTSNPN, CDR2 SVGIG (reference sequence). V was clipped by 6 bases and J by 6 bases; unmatched bases: 6.

V gene TRBV19 combines with J gene TRBJ2-7; D is perhaps TRBD2 (6 bases). The V gene lost 3 bases and the J gene lost 1 base, with 7 bases spanning the gap. Looked up from germline, CDR1 is LNHDA and CDR2 is SQIVND (reference sequence). The CDR3 has 13 residues. The CDR3 DNA is TGTGCCAGTAGTATCGGGGGATCCTACGAGCAGTACTTC. Its protein product is CASSIGGSYEQYF.

V gene TRBV28 combines with J gene TRBJ2-3, with D tentatively TRBD1 (6 bases). CDR3 length: 16 residues. V shed 1 base and J shed 2 bases, with 13 bases lying between them. Looked up from germline, CDR1 is MDHEN and CDR2 is SYDVKM. Here the CDR3 reads CASSLFSTGTTDTQYF. CDR3 bases: TGTGCCAGCAGTTTATTTTCCACAGGGACCACAGATACGCAGTATTTT.

V and J are TRBV5-5 and TRBJ1-1; 7 positions agree with TRBD1. Germline CDR1 and CDR2: SGHKS and YYEKEE (reference sequence). Losses at the gene ends were 2 bases for V and 5 bases for J; bases not matched to a gene: 3. The CDR3 runs 13 residues. CDR3 protein: CASSLQGRTEAFF. CDR3 sequence (DNA): TGTGCCAGCAGCTTACAGGGGCGTACTGAAGCTTTCTTT.

The chain uses TRBV10-3 and TRBJ2-7, with TRBD1 identical over 9 bases. V shed 6 bases and J 5 bases; nucleotides not matched to a gene: 8. Germline assignment: CDR1 ENHRY and CDR2 SYGVKD. The CDR3 is 14 amino acids. In nucleotides, the CDR3 is TGTGCCATCAGGCCGGGGACAGGGTTCCACGAGCAGTACTTC. Its protein product is CAIRPGTGFHEQYF.

V and J are TRBV11-3 and TRBJ2-7; TRBD2 matches 10 bases. Germline values: CDR1 SGHNT, CDR2 YENEEA. This CDR3 has 15 residues. With V trimmed by 4 bases and J by 4 bases, 7 bases remained unmatched. CDR3 in DNA: TGTGCCAGCAGCTCCCGAGGGACTAGCGAATACGAGCAGTACTTC. This translates into CASSSRGTSEYEQYF.

The chain couples TRBV6-1 to TRBJ2-7; 7 nucleotides line up with TRBD1. V lost 6 bases and J lost 2; bases outside the gene matches: 1. CDR3 length equals 12 residues. Looked up from germline, CDR1 is MNHNS and CDR2 is SASEGT. CDR3 DNA sequence: TGTGCCAGCAGACAGGGGACCTACGAGCAGTACTTC. It codes for CASRQGTYEQYF.

This chain connects TRBV11-2 to TRBJ2-5, with 10 bases that match TRBD2. CDR1 is SGHAT, CDR2 FQNNGV, per germline. CDR3 length equals 14 residues. Trimming removed 4 bases from V and 5 bases from J; junction bases left unmatched: 4. The CDR3: CASSYSAGGETQYF. The CDR3 DNA follows: TGTGCCAGCAGCTATTCAGCGGGAGGGGAGACCCAGTACTTC. The full variable domain, completed using reference TRBV11-2 and TRBJ2-5, is EAGVAQSPRYKIIEKRQSVAFWCNPISGHATLYWYQQILGQGPKLLIQFQNNGVVDDSQLPKDRFSAERLKGVDSTLKIQPAKLEDSAVYLCASSYSAGGETQYFGPGTRLLVL.

In DNA form, the CDR3 reads TGTGCCACCAGCAGCCCGGACAGGGAGTATCCCTACGAGCAGTACTTC. Amino acids: CATSSPDREYPYEQYF. The V gene is TRBV15, the J gene TRBJ2-7, with 8 nucleotides matching TRBD1. J lost 2 bases, V lost 3 bases, and 9 bases had no gene match. Germline V CDR1 and CDR2: LNHNV, YYDKDF (reference sequence). The CDR3 has 16 residues.

This chain connects TRBV5-1 to TRBJ1-3, with D hard to call. The CDR3 is 15 residues long. Trimming removed 0 bases at V and 0 bases at J, with 7 bases between. CDR1 is SGHRS and CDR2 is YFSETQ in the germline V gene. Here the CDR3 reads CASSLERSSGNTIYF. In nucleotides, the CDR3 is TGCGCCAGCAGCTTGGAACGGAGCTCTGGAAACACCATATATTTT.